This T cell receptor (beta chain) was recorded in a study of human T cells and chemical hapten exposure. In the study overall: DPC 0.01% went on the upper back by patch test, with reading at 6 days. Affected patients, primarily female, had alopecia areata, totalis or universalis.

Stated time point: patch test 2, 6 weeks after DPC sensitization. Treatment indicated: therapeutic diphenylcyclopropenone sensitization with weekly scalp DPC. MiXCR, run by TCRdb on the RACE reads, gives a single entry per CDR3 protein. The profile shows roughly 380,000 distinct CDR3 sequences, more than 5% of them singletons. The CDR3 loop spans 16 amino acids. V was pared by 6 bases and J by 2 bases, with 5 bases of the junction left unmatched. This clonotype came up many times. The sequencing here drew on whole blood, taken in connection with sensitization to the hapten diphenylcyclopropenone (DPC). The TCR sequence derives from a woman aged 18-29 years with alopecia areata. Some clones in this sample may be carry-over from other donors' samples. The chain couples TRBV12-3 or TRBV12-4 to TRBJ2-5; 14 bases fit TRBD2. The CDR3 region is CASSPGLAGGQETQYF. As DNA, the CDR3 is TGTGCCAGCAGCCCCGGACTAGCGGGGGGTCAAGAGACCCAGTACTTC.